This passage covers 17 T cell receptor beta chains from one sample sequenced in a study of blood T cell repertoires in COVID-19. Clones were read by immunoSEQ multiplex PCR, and TCRdb kept only the in-frame ones, dropping some. The sample lists almost 200,000 clones, 70% to 90% seen once, with roughly 0.78% in the top ten. The sequencing sample was made of peripheral blood. All receptors derive from a woman aged 70 to 79 with acute or convalescent COVID-19.

The J gene is TRBJ2-1, the V gene TRBV18, with a weak D call TRBD1 (6 bases). The CDR3 sequence is 15 residues long. Germline values: CDR1 KGHSH, CDR2 LQKENI. Trimming took off 3 bases at V and 2 bases at J, with 11 bases between the two ends. The DNA for the CDR3 is TGTGCCAGCTCACCGCAGGGGCCCGCCTACAATGAGCAGTTCTTC. Protein sequence: CASSPQGPAYNEQFF.

The chain couples TRBV3-1 (or the pseudogene TRBV3-2) to TRBJ1-2; unclear D gene. CDR3 length: 14 amino acids. Deletions cut 4 bases from V and 7 bases from J, with 16 bases between. The V gene's germline CDR1 is LGHDT and CDR2 YNNKEL (reference sequence). CDR3 residues: CASSPSRATVGYTF. DNA for the CDR3: TGTGCCAGCAGCCCCTCAAGAGCTACAGTTGGCTACACCTTC.

J is TRBJ2-1 and V is TRBV6-1; 10 bases match TRBD2. The CDR3 contains 14 residues. The V gene's germline CDR1 is MNHNS and CDR2 SASEGT. V dropped 8 bases and J dropped 10; count of bases not matched to a gene: 11. CDR3 region: CASGVKREGQEQFF. The CDR3 DNA sequence: TGTGCCAGCGGTGTTAAGCGGGAGGGTCAAGAGCAGTTCTTC.

The V call is TRBV15, the J call TRBJ1-1; no definite D call. The CDR3 contains 16 residues. Germline loops: CDR1 LNHNV, CDR2 YYDKDF (reference sequence). V was clipped by 3 bases and J by 4 bases, with 18 bases between them. The CDR3 coding sequence is TGTGCCACCAGCAGGGAAAGAACACTCCGGGGCACTGAAGCTTTCTTT. As protein: CATSRERTLRGTEAFF.

The V gene is TRBV6-4, the J gene TRBJ2-5; 7 positions agree with TRBD2. This CDR3 has 14 residues. CDR1 is MRHNA and CDR2 is SNTAGT in the germline V gene. V gave up 4 bases and J gave up 2 bases; unmatched junction bases: 4. The CDR3 sequence is CASSAQRGQETQYF. Written as DNA, the CDR3 is TGTGCCAGCAGTGCCCAGCGGGGTCAAGAGACCCAGTACTTC.

This chain connects TRBV11-2 to TRBJ1-1; the match to TRBD1 covers 7 bases. Germline assignment: CDR1 SGHAT and CDR2 FQNNGV. This CDR3 is 14 amino acids long. The ends lost 6 bases at V and 5 bases at J; junction bases unmatched: 9. The chain's CDR3 is CASRLTGIGTEAFF. As DNA, the CDR3 is TGTGCCAGCAGACTGACAGGGATCGGGACTGAAGCTTTCTTT. The entire variable domain, with the rest obtained from reference TRBV11-2 and TRBJ1-1, is as follows: EAGVAQSPRYKIIEKRQSVAFWCNPISGHATLYWYQQILGQGPKLLIQFQNNGVVDDSQLPKDRFSAERLKGVDSTLKIQPAKLEDSAVYLCASRLTGIGTEAFFGQGTRLTVV.

The gene calls are TRBV28 and TRBJ1-2; 12 bases map to TRBD1. Germline CDR1 reads MDHEN; CDR2 reads SYDVKM. CDR3 size: 17 residues. Trimming took 6 bases from V and 0 from J; bases not matched to a gene: 8. The CDR3 nucleotides are TGTGCCAGCAGCTCCGGGACAGGGGGCGTGGCTAACTATGGCTACACCTTC. It yields the protein CASSSGTGGVANYGYTF.

This clone came up once. V usage is TRBV7-3 and J usage is TRBJ2-1, with 9 bases lining up with TRBD1. Germline CDR1 is SGHTA and CDR2 is FQGTGA. The CDR3 is made up of 16 amino acids. V lost 5 bases, J lost 5 bases, and 10 bases stayed unmatched. For the CDR3, the DNA is TGTGCCAGCAGCCCGAGCCGGGACAGGGCGAACAATGAGCAGTTCTTC. This translates into CASSPSRDRANNEQFF.

V usage is TRBV9 and J usage is TRBJ2-3; maybe TRBD2 (5 bases). The germline gives CDR1 SGDLS, CDR2 YYNGEE. The CDR3 spans 12 residues. V lost 3 bases to trimming and J lost 9 bases, with 11 bases between them. The CDR3 loop is CASSESGRTQYF. The CDR3 DNA follows: TGTGCCAGCAGCGAGAGCGGAAGAACGCAGTATTTT.

The chain is built from TRBV27 and TRBJ2-7, with D perhaps matching TRBD1 (6 bases). Germline assignment: CDR1 MNHEY and CDR2 SMNVEV (reference sequence). V was clipped by 9 bases and J by 4 bases, with 22 bases between them. This CDR3 comprises 15 residues. The CDR3 reads CASWRLGDKNYEQYF. The CDR3, as DNA: TGTGCCAGTTGGCGGCTGGGGGACAAAAATTACGAGCAGTACTTC.

This chain uses TRBV5-4 with TRBJ2-7; D possibly corresponds to TRBD1 (5 bases). Trimming removed 4 bases at V and 3 bases at J, with 11 bases between. Looked up from germline, CDR1 is SGHNT and CDR2 is YYREEE (reference sequence). CDR3 length: 13 residues. CDR3 sequence (DNA): TGTGCCAGCAGCCTGGACACATTCTACGAGCAGTACTTC. Its protein is CASSLDTFYEQYF.

This sequence joins TRBV9 and TRBJ1-2; D uncertain. Trimming took off 0 bases at V and 4 bases at J, with 10 bases between the two ends. This CDR3 has 14 residues. Germline V gene lookup returns CDR1 SGDLS and CDR2 YYNGEE. CDR3 DNA: TGTGCCAGCAGCGTAGATCCGGGAACCTATGGCTACACCTTC. It codes for CASSVDPGTYGYTF.

V is TRBV27 and J is TRBJ1-2; 10 bases match TRBD1. The V gene end was trimmed by 5 bases and the J gene end by 4 bases; junction bases not matched to a gene: 10. Germline-derived CDR1 and CDR2 are MNHEY and SMNVEV (reference sequence). This CDR3 has 16 amino acids. The CDR3 loop reads CASSPKGQGMSYGYTF. The CDR3 DNA sequence: TGTGCCAGCAGTCCCAAGGGACAGGGGATGAGCTATGGCTACACCTTC.

The chain is built from TRBV11-3 and TRBJ1-1; the D is unclear. The CDR3 length is 14 residues. The ends were cut back, 5 bases at V and 3 bases at J, with 13 bases in the middle. CDR1 and CDR2 (germline): SGHNT, YENEEA. The CDR3 region has the DNA TGTGCCAGCAGCGGAGAGGGTTTGGACACTGAAGCTTTCTTT. This encodes CASSGEGLDTEAFF.

The chain joins TRBV27 to TRBJ1-3; D uncertain. CDR3 length: 17 residues. The germline V and J ends were trimmed by 7 bases and 3 bases, with 22 bases remaining between them. CDR1 is MNHEY and CDR2 is SMNVEV in the germline V gene (reference sequence). In DNA, the CDR3 is TGTGCCAGCACCCCTATGGGCCCCGCCGTGGGTGGAAACACCATATATTTT. Translation gives CASTPMGPAVGGNTIYF.

This clone was seen a single time. This sequence joins TRBV24-1 and TRBJ1-2; no definite D call. The germline gives CDR1 KGHDR, CDR2 SFDVKD. The CDR3 extends over 16 amino acids. V lost 3 bases and J 0 bases, leaving 13 bases between the germline ends. CDR3 DNA sequence: TGTGCCACCAGTGATCCCCGAGCCAAAGCTAACTATGGCTACACCTTC. As protein: CATSDPRAKANYGYTF.

V usage is TRBV5-8 and J usage is TRBJ2-1, with D unclear. The CDR3 runs 12 residues. V lost 4 bases to trimming and J lost 8 bases, with 10 bases between them. The V gene's germline CDR1 is SGHTS and CDR2 YDEGEE. CDR3 DNA sequence: TGTGCCAGCAGCCGTCGGGTCGATGAGCAGTTCTTC. The encoded protein is CASSRRVDEQFF.